The rows below give T cell receptor beta chains drawn from one sample of a study of blood T cell repertoires in COVID-19. The method was immunoSEQ multiplex PCR; TCRdb's version includes in-frame clones alone and lacks a portion of them. The table has about 200,000 clones, less than 90% seen once. Input material: peripheral blood. The source of these receptors is a woman in her 50s with acute or convalescent COVID-19. Both conserved end residues are part of each CDR3. A D gene is named only where the DNA matches it firmly. Rows give clone size only sometimes, using once, few, many, or a class for an expanded clone.

D: .
J: TRBJ1-3
length: 13
size: .
V: TRBV5-8
DNA: TGTGCCAGCAGCTTGCGGGGTAGGAACACCATATATTTT
CDR3: CASSLRGRNTIYF

D: .
J: TRBJ2-1
length: 15
size: .
V: TRBV6-5
DNA: TGTGCCAGCAGGCGCGGGGATGCTGTTGGCAATGAGCAGTTCTTC
CDR3: CASRRGDAVGNEQFF

D: .
J: TRBJ2-2
length: 14
size: .
V: TRBV19
DNA: TGTGCCAGTAGTACTCCCCGAGGGATCGGGGAGCTGTTTTTT
CDR3: CASSTPRGIGELFF

D: .
J: TRBJ1-4
length: 15
size: .
V: TRBV28
DNA: TGTGCCAGCAGTTTAGATGTGGGGGGAGTTGAAAAACTGTTTTTT
CDR3: CASSLDVGGVEKLFF

D: .
J: TRBJ2-6
length: 15
size: .
V: TRBV2
DNA: TGTGCCAGCACGTTGGGCTCTACTGGGGCCAACGTCCTGACTTTC
CDR3: CASTLGSTGANVLTF

D: TRBD2
J: TRBJ2-3
length: 15
size: .
V: TRBV10-2
DNA: TGCGCCAGCAGTGAGAGGACTAGCGGGGGAGATACGCAGTATTTT
CDR3: CASSERTSGGDTQYF

D: .
J: TRBJ2-5
length: 13
size: .
V: TRBV15
DNA: TGTGCCACCAGCGAGGGCTCCCAAGAGACCCAGTACTTC
CDR3: CATSEGSQETQYF

D: TRBD1
J: TRBJ1-6
length: 14
size: .
V: TRBV30
DNA: TGTGCCTGGAGTGGGGGACAGGGAGGTTCACCCCTCCACTTT
CDR3: CAWSGGQGGSPLHF

D: TRBD1
J: TRBJ1-1
length: 15
size: .
V: TRBV7-9
DNA: TGTGCCAGCAGCTCCTCAACAGGGGGGGGCACTGAAGCTTTCTTT
CDR3: CASSSSTGGGTEAFF

D: .
J: TRBJ1-1
length: 13
size: .
V: TRBV6-6
DNA: TGTGCCAGCATTCCCCCCCAAAACACTGAAGCTTTCTTT
CDR3: CASIPPQNTEAFF

D: TRBD2
J: TRBJ2-5
length: 16
size: .
V: TRBV18
DNA: TGTGCCAGCTCACCACCAGGCGGGGGGTACCAAGAGACCCAGTACTTC
CDR3: CASSPPGGGYQETQYF

D: .
J: TRBJ2-1
length: 17
size: .
V: TRBV7-8
DNA: TGTGCCAGCAGCTTTCAGGCGGCTAGCGACAGGGCCAATGAGCAGTTCTTC
CDR3: CASSFQAASDRANEQFF

D: TRBD2
J: TRBJ2-3
length: 14
size: .
V: TRBV5-1
DNA: TGCGCCAGCACCTCGGGACTAGATACAGATACGCAGTATTTT
CDR3: CASTSGLDTDTQYF

D: .
J: TRBJ2-3
length: 14
size: few
V: TRBV11-3
DNA: TGTGCCAGCACCCTGGGACTCAGCACAGATACGCAGTATTTT
CDR3: CASTLGLSTDTQYF

D: .
J: TRBJ2-3
length: 12
size: .
V: TRBV3-1/TRBV3-2
DNA: TGTGCCAGCAGCTCTAGGAGGAATACGCAGTATTTT
CDR3: CASSSRRNTQYF

D: .
J: TRBJ1-2
length: 12
size: .
V: TRBV27
DNA: TGTGCCAGCAGTCCACAGGGATATGGCTACACCTTC
CDR3: CASSPQGYGYTF